The table lists the clone carrying this T cell receptor beta chain with a few counts. The antigen remains unidentified. The CDR3 spans 11 residues. Germline V gene sequence: CDR1 DFQATT, CDR2 SNEGSKA (reference sequence). Trimming stripped 5 bases from V and 2 bases from J, with 6 bases between. Template switching supplied a universal primer site; unique molecular identifiers were carried on the cDNA. TCRdb ran MiXCR on the 5' RACE reads and lists one entry per CDR3 protein. Here the sample spans a few hundred thousand distinct CDR3 sequences, about a fifth being singletons. The source of the sample is a study of identical twins. Study-level findings and limits: Twins shared beta out-of-frame sequences in excess, but this excess was weaker. Out-of-frame alpha sequences shared between twins exhibited an excess of low generation probability. Cord blood beta clonotypes that were abundant carried fewer insertions, and memory repertoires showed no such trend.

The sequence was collected from a man aged 45-65 years in good health. V is TRBV20-1 and J is TRBJ2-5, with D unclear. Sequencing input: naive T cells sorted from blood. The CDR3 loop is CSARHQETQYF. As DNA, the CDR3 is TGCAGTGCTCGCCATCAAGAGACCCAGTACTTC.